This T cell receptor (beta chain) was sequenced during a study of cytomegalovirus exposure and HLA in healthy donors. Study-level points and caveats: HLA allele associations emerged for roughly 17,000 TCR beta sequences in a later analysis, at 0.05 false discovery rate.

The PCR made use of 60 Vbeta and 13 Jbeta primers. Measured with immunoSEQ multiplex PCR; TCRdb has only the in-frame clones, and not every one. The listing contains 130,000 to 150,000 clones. This CDR3 is built from 12 residues. Germline V CDR1 and CDR2: LGHNA, YSLEER. With 6 bases removed from V and 4 bases from J, the gap between germline ends came to 9 bases. In the case of this clone: Antigen unknown.

This TCR came from a woman aged 45-65 years in good health and CMV-seronegative. The chain is built from TRBV4-3 and TRBJ1-2; TRBD1 is a possible D gene (5 bases). Sequencing was performed on PBMCs. The DNA of the CDR3 is TGCGCCAGCAGGGGGGGGAGCTATGGCTACACCTTC. Translated, it gives CASRGGSYGYTF.